Sequencing of this TCR beta chain was carried out in a study of CD8+ T cells in alopecia areata. PBMCs, the starting material, were the source of sorted CD4+ and CD8+ T cells. The V segment lost 3 bases and the J segment 0 bases; nucleotides outside the gene matches: 4. This CDR3 comprises 14 residues. CDR1 SQVTM and CDR2 ANQGSEA come from the germline V gene. Findings and limits, study-wide: Affected scalp, especially in alopecia totalis/universalis, had a higher clonality than normal scalp did. Scalp repertoires also include resident alphabeta T cells from normal skin.

RNA was extracted and reverse transcribed into cDNA as the sequencing template. Produced via immunoSEQ multiplex PCR; TCRdb's table is partial and in-frame only. The repertoire includes roughly 140,000 clones, around 62% of them detected once, and about 38% sits in the top ten. Notes on this clone: The target antigen is unknown.

The source material was CD8+ T cells sorted from blood. The J gene is TRBJ1-1, the V gene TRBV29-1, with 7 bases matching TRBD1. This clonotype originated in a human donor in good health. CDR3 DNA sequence: TGCAGCGTTGATGGGACAGCAATGAACACTGAAGCTTTCTTT. It yields the protein CSVDGTAMNTEAFF.